The source of this T cell receptor (beta chain) is a study of cytomegalovirus exposure and HLA in healthy donors (dated 2017 in TCRdb). For the study in its entirety: An earlier analysis of about 530 of the donors reported approximately 260 Gb of sequence data and 100 million to 120 million unique TCR beta sequences obtained from about 179 million T cells. The study combined high-throughput TCR immunosequencing, statistical association of individual TCRs with disease status, and machine learning to predict cytomegalovirus infection status. Across 398 genotyped donors of the cohort, an average of approximately 200,000 unique TCR beta nucleotide sequences per donor were sequenced, and roughly 20% of those sequences were non-productive. The study used immunosequencing to profile the T cell repertoires of several hundred subjects and linked those repertoires to cytomegalovirus serostatus. The study aimed to test whether signatures of past pathogen exposure could be identified by cataloging public T cell receptors. About five DR-DQ haplotypes were treated as single units for association and clustering because of strong linkage in the cohort. HLA typing included class I and class II loci at four-digit resolution. A later genetic analysis used genome-wide SNP genotypes for about 60% of the roughly 700 donors, treating that subset as a discovery cohort. Among the 398 genotyped donors, roughly 80% belonged to the genetic ancestry cluster associated with self-reported Caucasian donors. An earlier analysis of several hundred of the donors used high-throughput TCR beta sequencing to judge whether each TCR beta V gene segment behaved as functional or pseudogenic. All discovery cohort repertoires had been generated using a single sequencing platform. In the later analysis, no new phenotypic data were used to find candidate immune exposures; instead, reliance was placed on TCR beta sequences and their occurrence across donors. A separate validation cohort of 100 to 150 different subjects was used in addition to the approximately 640-subject first cohort. Roughly 320 gigabases of sequencing data and roughly 81 million unique TCR sequences made up an early release that covered around 640 HLA-typed donors. The number of typed donors differed by locus: about 629-640 for A, B, C, DRB1 and DQB1; 500 to 550 for DQA1; approximately 610 for DPA1; and roughly 470 for DPB1. A later analysis re-examined previously published TCR beta repertoires from 500 to 700 donors and added high-resolution HLA genotyping to investigate patterns of TCR occurrence. Donor age, sex, ethnicity and CMV serostatus were compiled alongside the repertoire data.

The cohort comprised 670 or so healthy bone marrow donors. At the time of sampling, all cohort members were nominally healthy, though unrecorded immune exposures were likely present. The donor was CMV seronegative and was included in the group of several hundred seronegative cohort members. A peripheral blood sample was collected from each donor, and TCR beta sequencing was performed on peripheral blood mononuclear cells. The Qiagen DNeasy Blood Extraction Kit was used to extract genomic DNA from the blood cell samples. Notes on this clone: This receptor's antigen is unknown. No per-base quality is available; no much larger clone lies one base away.

What the authors observed across the whole study: The authors suggested that the approach could potentially be extended to other disease states and immunological phenotypes. Linkage disequilibrium might explain the correlated functional status among segregating V segments, but an unknown experimental factor could not be excluded. Only TCR beta chains were sequenced in this cohort, and the absence of alpha or paired-chain data limited detectable features. In an earlier analysis of some 500 of the donors, most TCR beta V segments were observed in productive rearrangements about 87% or about 30% of the time, broadly matching IMGT annotations. A few of the identified cytomegalovirus-associated TCR beta chains were confirmed in vitro to be specific for cytomegalovirus antigens. In a later analysis, most CMV-associated TCR beta chains were found to appear HLA-restricted, with HLA associations seemingly driven largely by CMV exposure. A later analysis found that HLA-associated TCR beta chains were more clonally expanded and had lower generation probabilities than equally common non-associated chains. A later genetic analysis reported fewer N-insertions in productive TCRs among donors in an Asian-associated ancestry cluster than the roughly 620-donor mean. In a later genetic analysis, a missense DCLRE1C variant was associated with V-gene and J-gene trimming of TCR beta chains, and the association was replicated in an independent cohort. Across donors, most TCR sequences were observed very rarely, whereas some public TCRs were present in many individuals. Because counts were too low, around 18 rarely observed V segments, including chromosome 9 orphons, were left out of the earlier analysis of a few hundred of the donors. Several of the top co-occurrence clusters appeared to be linked to parvovirus B19, influenza, CMV and Epstein-Barr virus, according to a later analysis. Assigning TCR associations to individual alleles was difficult when HLA alleles, especially DR and DQ, strongly co-occurred. The classifier was reported to diagnose cytomegalovirus status with high specificity and sensitivity in both the original cohort and the validation cohort. A later analysis associated about 17,000 TCR beta sequences with specific HLA alleles at a false discovery rate of 0.05. A group of highly shared sequence variants was considered likely to be a technical artifact of the sequencing pipeline. Because some donors lacked HLA typing at each locus, the association tests relied only on the typed subset. The presence/absence analyses assumed that sequencing depth was roughly uniform across donors, and that assumption may not be true. A total of fewer than 200 TCR beta chains were listed by the study as associated with cytomegalovirus. In a later analysis, TCR association rates were found to vary across HLA loci, with the most associated TCRs seen for DRB1 alleles and the fewest for HLA-C alleles. For the cohort, immune exposure information was limited to CMV serostatus. A further reported finding was that TCR beta sequences accurately predicted the HLA-A and HLA-B alleles for most subjects in the first cohort.

Library construction relied on the immunoSEQ multiplex PCR assay. For the multiplex PCR, a mixture combining 60 forward primers for TCR Vbeta segments and 13 reverse primers for TCR Jbeta segments was used. Amplification of the CDR3 region of rearranged TCR beta genes was performed with a multiplex PCR assay on genomic DNA. On the Illumina HiSeq System, the amplified TCR beta libraries were sequenced as 87-base-pair reads. From the authors' description of their analysis: A later analysis counted tens of millions of unique TCR beta chains across the 690 or so repertoires, and 10 million to 11 million of these chains were shared by at least two donors. Raw reads were error-corrected and collapsed into unique sequences by a nearest-neighbor algorithm in which closely related sequences were merged to remove PCR and sequencing errors. CDR3 sequences were aligned to IMGT reference sequences to assign V, D and J gene segments. For a sequence to be retained, a match of at least six nucleotides was required to both a V gene segment and a J gene segment. Rearrangements were classified as productive when the CDR3 lacked stop codons and remained in frame with V and J, and all other rearrangements were classified as non-productive. Following IMGT convention, CDR3 was defined as the stretch from the second conserved V-encoded cysteine to the conserved J-encoded phenylalanine. Sequences without an unambiguous match to a single V gene segment were excluded from the earlier analysis of several hundred of the donors. In an earlier analysis of several hundred of the donors, V segments were called functional above 56.7% productive rearrangements and were called segregating when the between-donor standard deviation exceeded 5%. A statistical classification framework was developed to diagnose cytomegalovirus status using the catalog of TCR beta chain sequences. In a later analysis, TCR nucleotide sequences were compared against IMGT/GENE-DB human TR gene sequences so that V and J genes could be assigned. Using the TCRdist pipeline, a later analysis assigned CDR3 sequences along with most-parsimonious VDJ recombination scenarios. In a later analysis, each TCR beta chain was defined by its CDR3 amino acid sequence together with its V-gene family, and reads lacking a unique V-gene family were excluded. As a way to deal with suspected cross-contamination and a sequencing artifact, a later analysis dropped approximately 590 nucleotide sequences that were highly shared and had low generation probability. A later analysis calculated a clonal expansion index for each public chain from normalized within-repertoire ranks of inferred template counts. In a later analysis, generation probabilities were computed using a VDJ recombination model fitted to out-of-frame rearrangements, and the results were checked against IGoR. A later analysis scored TCR-TCR, TCR-HLA and TCR-CMV co-occurrence with hypergeometric tests, applying a repertoire-size bias correction to TCR pairs. In a later analysis, false discovery rates were estimated by permuting HLA or CMV assignments 20 times. In a later analysis, co-occurring TCRs were grouped using DBSCAN, and TCRdist sequence similarity was added for clustering within HLA-allele-positive subsets. Repertoires with fewer than 30,000 or more than 120,000 public chains, plus five repertoires with anomalous nucleotide sharing, were excluded from co-occurrence clustering. The table was pulled from immuneACCESS by TCRdb, which kept in-frame rearrangements only. Such tables lose some clones; where checked, under half of the loss comes from unresolved V genes, and the rest has no known cause. D and trimming come from the DNA, and the V and J calls and clone size come from that table. This sample lists about 230,000 clones; almost 85% were detected once. 0.5% to 0.7% of the sample goes to the ten largest clones.

This receptor was taken from a middle-aged woman in good health and CMV-seronegative. Sequencing was done on a sample of PBMCs.

The DNA sequence is as follows: TGTGCCAGCAGCGCGGATCGGGACTTTAATTCACCCCTCCACTTT. The encoded protein is CASSADRDFNSPLHF. The sequence is built from TRBV7-6 and TRBJ1-6, with a weak D call of TRBD1 (5 bases match). The germline V gene specifies SGHVS as CDR1 and FNYEAQ as CDR2. V is pared back by 5 bases and J by 6 bases, with 14 bases lying between the germline termini. From the cysteine up to the phenylalanine, the CDR3 has a length of 15 residues. Kept here is only the CDR3 DNA, which spans 45 bases and is read in frame from base 1. With all but the CDR3 taken from the reference TRBV7-6 and TRBJ1-6 genes, the full variable domain is: GAGVSQSPRYKVTKRGQDVALRCDPISGHVSLYWYRQALGQGPEFLTYFNYEAQQDKSGLPNDRFSAERPEGSISTLTIQRTEQRDSAMYRCASSADRDFNSPLHFGNGTRLTVT.